The T cell receptor (beta chain) described here comes from a study of lymphopenia after photon versus proton radiotherapy. Whole-study findings and limits: Better survival with proton therapy was suggested as possible, not demonstrated.

This CDR3 comprises 14 residues. Trimming took off 6 bases at V and 6 bases at J, with 14 bases between the two ends. The germline V gene encodes CDR1 MNHEY and CDR2 SMNVEV (reference sequence). Only in-frame clones appear in the TCRdb table, and some are missing; sequencing was by immunoSEQ multiplex PCR. The table records tens of thousands of clones, 80% to 90% of them present only once. About this clone itself: Antigen unknown.

The starting material was peripheral blood, obtained from a patient treated with proton-based radiotherapy. The receptor comes from a woman in her sixties or seventies with cholangiocarcinoma. Some clones in this sample may be carry-over from other donors' samples. The chain has TRBV27 and TRBJ1-4; the D gene is possibly TRBD1 (6 bases). The CDR3 bases are TGTGCCAGCAGAGTCACAGGGAGGGATGAAAAACTGTTTTTT. Translated, it gives CASRVTGRDEKLFF.